The clone carrying this TCR beta chain was recorded a few times. This sample was included in a study of cytomegalovirus exposure and HLA in healthy donors. V dropped 0 bases and J dropped 2; count of bases not matched to a gene: 6. In germline, CDR1 is SGHDT, CDR2 YYEEEE. CDR3 length: 16 amino acids. The PCR contained 60 Vbeta and 13 Jbeta primers. TCRdb keeps only in-frame clones here, not all; method: immunoSEQ multiplex PCR. The sample holds more than 85,000 clones, roughly three quarters seen once. The clonotype was recovered from a female donor in good health and CMV-seronegative. The chain has TRBV5-6 and TRBJ2-7; 9 bases match TRBD1. Sequencing input: PBMCs. CDR3 region: CASSLEPGQGPYEQYF. CDR3 coding DNA: TGTGCCAGCAGCTTGGAACCGGGACAGGGCCCCTACGAGCAGTACTTC.